This TCR beta chain was sequenced during a study of human T cells and chemical hapten exposure. Study-wide context: Minor pooled library volume differences mainly drove per-sample TCR yield variation.

Germline values: CDR1 SGHNT, CDR2 YENEEA. This CDR3 has 14 amino acids. The V end was cut by 3 bases, the J end by 6 bases, with 12 bases between. This clonotype was detected only a few times. The antigen remains unidentified. One entry per CDR3 protein results from TCRdb running MiXCR on the RACE reads. The sample lists 150,000 to 200,000 distinct CDR3 sequences; about 15% were seen once. Broader study findings: There was no change with DPC sensitization in TCRs above 1 in 1000 frequency. Patch test score rose with PT1 expanded TCR count, significant at thresholds 8, 16 and 32, not 4.

The time point denotes: patch test 1, 2 weeks after DPC sensitization. Treatment reported: therapeutic diphenylcyclopropenone sensitization with weekly scalp DPC. Staff drew blood before applying each patch test. This chain uses TRBV11-3 with TRBJ2-1; TRBD2 might be the D (6 bases). The sequence derives from a woman in her twenties or thirties with alopecia areata. Some clones in this sample may be carry-over from other donors' samples. The sample consisted of whole blood, taken in connection with sensitization to the hapten diphenylcyclopropenone (DPC). CDR3 protein: CASSLPGALNEQFF. CDR3 sequence (DNA): TGTGCCAGCAGCTTGCCGGGAGCCCTCAATGAGCAGTTCTTC.